This note documents a single TCR beta chain sequence. A junction end diverges from the germline sequence, so it may reflect a read error. The data stem from a study of cytomegalovirus exposure and HLA in healthy donors. Primers for the PCR totalled 60 Vbeta and 13 Jbeta. The repertoire was sequenced with immunoSEQ multiplex PCR; TCRdb's copy has only in-frame clones and lacks some. The sample holds about 150,000 clones; approximately 80% are singletons and the top ten take roughly 13%. CDR1 and CDR2 (germline): SSHAT, FNYEAQ (reference sequence). The CDR3 covers 17 residues. The V gene is TRBV7-7, the J gene TRBJ2-3; 8 bases map to TRBD1. This sequence was found in a man between 25 and 39 years old in good health and CMV-seropositive. Material for sequencing was PBMCs. The DNA of the CDR3 is TGTGCTAGCAGCTTCTCCCTGACAGGGGTTGACACAGATACGCAGTATTTT. As protein: CASSFSLTGVDTDTQYF.